A selection of T cell receptor beta chains follows, all from one sample in a study of blood T cell repertoires in COVID-19. This table comes from immunoSEQ multiplex PCR, and its TCRdb copy is limited to in-frame clones, with some not included. The sample lists about 300,000 clones, roughly nine tenths occurring once. Input material: peripheral blood. The receptors originated from a woman in her twenties or thirties with COVID-19, enrolled during active disease. The CDR3 runs from the conserved cysteine through the conserved F or W. D genes are given only for firm matches. Rows may omit the clone size; those that give it use once, few, many or a size class.

j_call v_call d_call clone_size cdr3_aa cdr3_nt
TRBJ1-5 TRBV28 NA NA CASSLVGREGSQPQHF TGTGCCAGCAGTCTGGTGGGCAGGGAGGGGAGTCAGCCCCAGCATTTT
TRBJ1-4 TRBV5-6 NA NA CASSSTGSGKNEKLFF TGTGCCAGCAGCTCAACCGGGTCAGGGAAAAATGAAAAACTGTTTTTT
TRBJ1-1 TRBV29-1 NA NA CSVGREMNTEAFF TGCAGCGTCGGAAGGGAGATGAACACTGAAGCTTTCTTT
TRBJ2-5 TRBV11-2 TRBD1 NA CASSSGTARETQYF TGTGCCAGCAGCTCCGGGACAGCTCGGGAGACCCAGTACTTC
TRBJ2-3 TRBV5-5 TRBD1 NA CASSPRGFDTDTQYF TGTGCCAGCAGCCCCAGGGGGTTTGACACAGATACGCAGTATTTT
TRBJ1-1 TRBV11-2 TRBD1 NA CASIGTGRSEAFF TGTGCCAGCATAGGGACAGGGAGGTCTGAAGCTTTCTTT
TRBJ1-5 TRBV30 TRBD1 NA CAWSLPTGVPLPQHF TGTGCCTGGAGTCTACCTACAGGGGTCCCCTTGCCCCAGCATTTT
TRBJ2-2 TRBV5-5 NA once CASSPQGITGELFF TGTGCCAGCAGCCCGCAGGGGATCACCGGGGAGCTGTTTTTT
TRBJ2-1 TRBV5-1 TRBD2 NA CASSLGLAGGRLNEQFF TGCGCCAGCAGCTTGGGACTAGCGGGAGGGCGGCTCAATGAGCAGTTCTTC
TRBJ1-1 TRBV29-1 TRBD1 NA CSVGQGVTEAFF TGCAGCGTTGGACAGGGGGTCACTGAAGCTTTCTTT
TRBJ1-2 TRBV12-5 TRBD1 NA CASGTPGTGGINGYTF TGTGCTAGTGGTACACCCGGGACAGGGGGAATAAATGGCTACACCTTC
TRBJ2-3 TRBV7-9 NA NA CASSSRDSRTDTQYF TGTGCCAGCAGCTCGCGGGACAGCCGTACAGATACGCAGTATTTT
TRBJ1-5 TRBV19 NA once CASSIWGRAYSNQPQHF TGTGCCAGTAGTATTTGGGGCAGGGCGTATAGCAATCAGCCCCAGCATTTT
TRBJ1-2 TRBV10-3 TRBD1 NA CAISESYRDSLYGYTF TGTGCCATCAGTGAGTCCTACCGGGACAGCCTCTATGGCTACACCTTC
TRBJ1-4 TRBV5-1 NA NA CASSWRGSGANEKLFF TGCGCCAGCAGCTGGAGAGGGTCAGGAGCTAATGAAAAACTGTTTTTT
TRBJ1-1 TRBV3-1/TRBV3-2 TRBD1 NA CASSQGQMNTEAFF TGTGCCAGCAGCCAGGGACAGATGAACACTGAAGCTTTCTTT
TRBJ1-1 TRBV12-3/TRBV12-4 NA NA CASSSDPGTEAFF TGTGCCAGCAGTTCCGACCCGGGGACTGAAGCTTTCTTT
TRBJ1-2 TRBV9 NA NA CASSVAGVDYGYTF TGTGCCAGCAGCGTAGCAGGGGTGGACTATGGCTACACCTTC
TRBJ1-1 TRBV24-1 NA once CATSDLYGAFF TGTGCCACCAGTGATTTGTACGGGGCTTTCTTT
TRBJ2-5 TRBV27 TRBD2 NA CASSFASGTVETQYF TGTGCCAGCAGTTTCGCTAGCGGGACGGTAGAGACCCAGTACTTC
TRBJ2-2 TRBV30 NA few CAWSRTGVRTGELFF TGTGCCTGGAGTAGAACGGGAGTGAGGACCGGGGAGCTGTTTTTT
TRBJ1-2 TRBV5-1 NA NA CASSLPDINYGYTF TGCGCCAGCAGCCTCCCGGACATTAACTATGGCTACACCTTC
TRBJ2-7 TRBV5-6 NA NA CASSLGASAISYEQYF TGTGCCAGCAGCTTGGGGGCTAGCGCGATATCCTACGAGCAGTACTTC
TRBJ1-1 TRBV19 NA NA CASSKTAGYTEAFF TGTGCCAGTAGTAAAACAGCTGGGTACACTGAAGCTTTCTTT
TRBJ1-5 TRBV5-6 NA NA CASSFGAGAAQGQPQHF TGTGCCAGCAGCTTTGGGGCCGGGGCGGCGCAGGGGCAGCCCCAGCATTTT
TRBJ1-6 TRBV5-1 NA NA CASSLEGRGLSPLHF TGCGCCAGCAGCTTGGAGGGCAGGGGCCTTTCACCCCTCCACTTT
TRBJ1-5 TRBV3-1/TRBV3-2 TRBD1 NA CASSPQGAGNQPQHF TGTGCCAGCAGCCCACAGGGGGCAGGGAATCAGCCCCAGCATTTT
TRBJ2-3 TRBV5-1 NA NA CASSLAGPDTQYF TGCGCCAGCAGCTTGGCAGGTCCAGATACGCAGTATTTT
TRBJ2-1 TRBV28 NA NA CASSYGGTESYNEQFF TGTGCCAGCAGTTATGGAGGGACTGAATCCTACAATGAGCAGTTCTTC
TRBJ2-1 TRBV27 TRBD1 NA CASSLGVGRTGEYNEQFF TGTGCCAGCAGTTTAGGAGTTGGAAGGACAGGAGAGTACAATGAGCAGTTCTTC